These 26 T cell receptor beta chains came from one sample sequenced in a study of metastatic and nonmetastatic thyroid tumors (dated by TCRdb to 2018 to 2021). No patient had received any treatment before thyroid surgery. Receptor amplification or capture employed PCR. Sequencing took place on an Illumina HiSeq 4000. Using fastp at Q25 and MiXCR, TCRdb reprocessed the public reads and kept productive beta chains. Recorded for this sample are roughly 17,000 clones; under 30% of them occurred a single time. Around 27% of the sample is taken by the ten largest. Sequences were obtained from tumor tissue. These receptor sequences come from a male donor with papillary thyroid cancer or a benign thyroid nodule (not recorded which). Some clones in this sample may be carry-over from other donors' samples.

This clone is labeled as medium-sized. The gene calls are TRBV4-1 and TRBJ2-3; TRBD1 matches 9 bases. V was pared by 2 bases and J by 0 bases, with 3 bases of the junction left unmatched. The CDR3 sequence is 16 residues long. Germline CDR1 and CDR2: MGHRA and YSYEKL. The CDR3 bases are TGCGCCAGCAGCCAACTGGGACAGGGAAGCACAGATACGCAGTATTTT. It codes for CASSQLGQGSTDTQYF.

This chain joins TRBV11-2 and TRBJ2-6; D unclear. This CDR3 spans 17 amino acids. Trimming took off 2 bases at V and 3 bases at J, with 14 bases between the two ends. CDR1 and CDR2 (germline): SGHAT, FQNNGV. The CDR3 spells CASSLKVWGRGANVLTF. Written as DNA, the CDR3 is TGTGCCAGCAGCTTAAAGGTTTGGGGTCGTGGGGCCAACGTCCTGACTTTC.

In regard to this clone: A much larger clone differs by one base, so this may be a read error. The same CDR3 arises from other DNA sequences in this sample as well. This sequence joins TRBV20-1 and TRBJ1-1; the D is unclear. CDR3 length equals 12 residues. Germline CDR1 DFQATT, CDR2 SNEGSKA (reference sequence). The V end was cut by 3 bases, the J end by 3 bases, with 8 bases between. Here the CDR3 reads CSARVRDTEAFF. The CDR3 coding sequence is TGCAGTGCTAGGGTAAGGGACACTGAAGCTTTCTTT.

This clone is labeled medium-sized. The chain is built from TRBV10-1 and TRBJ2-1; 8 bases agree with TRBD2. The CDR3 runs 15 residues. Germline CDR1 is WNHNN and CDR2 is SYGVQD (reference sequence). After removal of 3 bases from V and 5 bases from J, the junction contained 6 bases not matched to a gene. Here the CDR3 reads CASSEGGGLDNEQFF. CDR3 in DNA: TGCGCCAGCAGTGAAGGGGGGGGACTAGACAATGAGCAGTTCTTC.

Regarding this clone: Given the absence of the conserved phenylalanine or tryptophan at the CDR3 end, a read error is likely. The CDR3 loop is CASVAAHLGTYTQYL. In DNA form, the CDR3 reads TGTGCCAGCGTCGCGGCCCATCTAGGCACATATACGCAGTATTTA. The V and J genes are TRBV2 and TRBJ2-3; D remains ambiguous. Germline-derived CDR1 and CDR2 are SNHLY and FYNNEI. CDR3 length: 15 amino acids.

The genes are TRBV5-1 and TRBJ2-7; 12 positions agree with TRBD2. Losses at the gene ends were 4 bases for V and 5 bases for J; bases not matched to a gene: 4. Germline lookup yields CDR1 SGHRS and CDR2 YFSETQ. This CDR3 comprises 14 residues. This CDR3 is CASSTGLAGHEQYF. In DNA, the CDR3 is TGCGCCAGCAGCACCGGACTAGCGGGACACGAGCAGTACTTC. The full variable domain, completed using reference TRBV5-1 and TRBJ2-7, is KAGVTQTPRYLIKTRGQQVTLSCSPISGHRSVSWYQQTPGQGLQFLFEYFSETQRNKGNFPGRFSGRQFSNSRSEMNVSTLELGDSALYLCASSTGLAGHEQYFGPGTRLTVT.

This clone was counted between two and nine times. For the CDR3, the DNA is TGCAGTGCATCGAAAACCGGTCTTCCGCCTTTCCACTTT. This gives the protein CSASKTGLPPFHF. The rearrangement joins TRBV20-1 to TRBJ1-6; D is unclear. The V gene lost 6 bases and the J gene lost 17 bases, with 23 bases spanning the gap. Germline CDR1 is DFQATT and CDR2 is SNEGSKA (reference sequence). This CDR3 is 13 amino acids long.

The chain recombines TRBV7-8 with TRBJ2-7, with 10 bases aligning to TRBD1. This CDR3 contains 14 residues. J gave up 4 bases and V 5 bases, and 5 bases lay outside the gene matches. Germline lookup yields CDR1 SGHVS and CDR2 FQNEAQ. For the CDR3, the DNA is TGTGCCAGCAGCCGTAGACAGGGGGCGTACGAGCAGTACTTC. Amino acids: CASSRRQGAYEQYF.

This clone was seen more than once but under ten times. The V call is TRBV10-2, the J call TRBJ2-2; 10 bases map to TRBD1. Germline V lookup: CDR1 WSHSY, CDR2 SAAADI. V lost 8 bases, J lost 4 bases, and 4 bases stayed unmatched. This CDR3 has 14 residues. Written as DNA, the CDR3 is TGCGCCAGCCGGGGGGACAGGGGCACCGGGGAGCTGTTTTTT. This codes for CASRGDRGTGELFF.

This clone is medium-sized within its sample. The V gene is TRBV9, the J gene TRBJ1-3; tentatively, D is TRBD1 (6 bases). The CDR3 consists of 15 residues. Deletions cut 1 base from V and 2 bases from J, with 10 bases between. Germline values: CDR1 SGDLS, CDR2 YYNGEE. The CDR3: CASSVSGAPGNTIYF. CDR3 nucleotides: TGTGCCAGCAGCGTATCGGGGGCTCCTGGAAACACCATATATTTT.

This chain joins TRBV10-3 and TRBJ2-7, with 8 bases identical to TRBD2. Germline trimming cut 6 bases from V and 3 bases from J; bases unmatched to any gene: 7. This CDR3 has 14 amino acids. CDR1 and CDR2 from the germline V gene are ENHRY and SYGVKD. The CDR3 is CAISPRGGLYEQYF. The CDR3, as DNA: TGTGCCATCAGCCCACGGGGGGGCCTCTACGAGCAGTACTTC.

The chain joins TRBV5-1 to TRBJ2-6; a weak D match, TRBD1 (6 bases). The V and J ends lost 0 bases and 3 bases respectively, with 16 bases between them. The CDR3 has 18 amino acids. CDR1 and CDR2 from the germline V gene are SGHRS and YFSETQ. Here the CDR3 reads CASSLVPGDLYGANVLTF. In DNA, the CDR3 is TGCGCCAGCAGCTTGGTTCCAGGGGACCTCTATGGGGCCAACGTCCTGACTTTC.

The chain joins TRBV6-1 to TRBJ2-7, with TRBD1 matching over 8 bases. The trim removed 7 bases at V and 4 bases at J, leaving 12 bases unmatched. The CDR3 has 15 residues. The germline gives CDR1 MNHNS, CDR2 SASEGT. CDR3 amino acids: CASKEGRQGRYEQYF. For the CDR3, the DNA is TGTGCCAGCAAAGAAGGTCGACAGGGGAGATACGAGCAGTACTTC.

The rearrangement uses TRBV28 and TRBJ2-1; D not certain. Germline V CDR1 and CDR2: MDHEN, SYDVKM. This CDR3 spans 15 amino acids. Trimming removed 3 bases from V and 2 bases from J, with 11 bases in between. The CDR3 nucleotides are TGTGCCAGCAGTTTTCTGGGAAGCGCCTACAATGAGCAGTTCTTC. It codes for CASSFLGSAYNEQFF.

There are many counts of this clone. The chain joins TRBV20-1 to TRBJ2-1; TRBD2 is a possible D gene (5 bases). Per germline, CDR1 DFQATT and CDR2 SNEGSKA (reference sequence). Trimming stripped 1 base from V and 8 bases from J, with 6 bases between. The length of the CDR3 is 11 residues. CDR3 amino acids: CSARVRDEQFF. The CDR3 DNA sequence: TGCAGTGCTAGAGTGAGGGATGAGCAGTTCTTC.

The sample holds many counts of this clone. The V call is TRBV19, the J call TRBJ1-5; D is unresolved. The V end was cut by 7 bases, the J end by 1 base, with 8 bases between. The CDR3 loop spans 13 amino acids. Germline values: CDR1 LNHDA, CDR2 SQIVND (reference sequence). CDR3 nucleotides: TGTGCCAGTATGGGGAGGAGCAATCAGCCCCAGCATTTT. Translation: CASMGRSNQPQHF.

This clone rates as medium-sized (0.01 to 0.1%). The chain recombines TRBV6-1 with TRBJ2-7, with a weak D call TRBD2 (5 bases). With 6 bases removed from V and 3 bases from J, the gap between germline ends came to 18 bases. CDR3 length equals 15 residues. Per the germline V gene, CDR1 is MNHNS and CDR2 is SASEGT. CDR3 nucleotides: TGTGCCAGCAGGCCCATGGTATCGGGGAGCTACGAGCAGTACTTC. This gives the protein CASRPMVSGSYEQYF.

The V and J genes are TRBV11-2 and TRBJ2-2, with D perhaps TRBD2 (6 bases). There are 15 residues in the CDR3. Deletions cut 7 bases from V and 1 base from J, with 13 bases between. Germline V gene lookup returns CDR1 SGHAT and CDR2 FQNNGV. CDR3: CASTLGGLNTGELFF. In DNA form, the CDR3 reads TGTGCCAGCACCCTTGGGGGACTGAACACCGGGGAGCTGTTTTTT.

This clone was recorded many times. The V call is TRBV7-9, the J call TRBJ1-2; 7 bases map to TRBD1. The V and J ends lost 5 bases and 5 bases, in that order; junction bases with no gene match: 8. Per germline, CDR1 SEHNR and CDR2 FQNEAQ (reference sequence). This CDR3 spans 14 amino acids. The DNA for the CDR3 is TGTGCCAGCAGCACGGCCGGGACAGATTATGGCTACACCTTC. Residues: CASSTAGTDYGYTF.

This clone rates as medium-sized. This chain links TRBV27 with TRBJ2-7, with a tentative D call TRBD2 (6 bases). The ends were cut back, 2 bases at V and 4 bases at J, with 12 bases in the middle. CDR3 length equals 14 residues. Germline V lookup: CDR1 MNHEY, CDR2 SMNVEV (reference sequence). Here the CDR3 reads CASSLTGVGYEQYF. The CDR3 DNA reads TGTGCCAGCAGTTTAACGGGAGTGGGGTACGAGCAGTACTTC.

A single count supports this clone. CDR3 sequence reads: CAWSVSGGFTDTQYF. In DNA form, the CDR3 reads TGTGCCTGGAGTGTAAGTGGCGGGTTCACAGATACGCAGTATTTT. The chain links TRBV30 to TRBJ2-3, with D possibly TRBD2 on 5 matching bases. The CDR3 consists of 15 residues. V was cut by 0 bases and J by 2 bases, with 12 bases left in between. Germline V lookup: CDR1 GTSNPN, CDR2 SVGIG (reference sequence).

This clone was seen ten or more times. This specimen includes other DNA sequences encoding the same CDR3. The rearrangement joins TRBV28 to TRBJ2-1, with 9 bases that match TRBD1. Germline values: CDR1 MDHEN, CDR2 SYDVKM. The CDR3 spans 11 residues. V dropped 4 bases and J dropped 14; count of bases not matched to a gene: 3. The CDR3 protein is CASSWGTGKFF. CDR3 nucleotides: TGTGCCAGCAGTTGGGGGACAGGGAAGTTCTTC.

The table lists this clone with many counts. CDR3 bases: TGCGCCAGCAGTGAGAGTGGGGCTAGCGGATACAAATACAATGAGCAGTTCTTC. Residues: CASSESGASGYKYNEQFF. V is TRBV10-1 and J is TRBJ2-1; the match to TRBD2 covers 7 bases. Trimming took 2 bases from V and 4 from J; bases not matched to a gene: 14. The CDR3 sequence is 18 residues long. Germline values: CDR1 WNHNN, CDR2 SYGVQD (reference sequence).

The sample holds many counts of this clone. The chain carries TRBV6-1 and TRBJ1-5; perhaps TRBD1 as D (5 bases). Germline CDR1 MNHNS, CDR2 SASEGT. The length of the CDR3 is 15 residues. Trimming stripped 6 bases from V and 4 bases from J, with 16 bases between. The CDR3 nucleotides read TGTGCCAGCAGATTGACAGTGGGCCTTAATCAGCCCCAGCATTTT. This sequence encodes CASRLTVGLNQPQHF.

This sequence joins TRBV11-2 and TRBJ1-1; D is unclear. The CDR3 is 14 residues long. With 3 bases removed from V and 4 bases from J, the gap between germline ends came to 12 bases. In germline, CDR1 is SGHAT, CDR2 FQNNGV. The CDR3 nucleotides read TGTGCCAGCAGCTTCGGGCGTTGGGGCACTGAAGCTTTCTTT. Translating it yields CASSFGRWGTEAFF.

V and J are TRBV7-8 and TRBJ2-5; D is uncertain. CDR1 SGHVS and CDR2 FQNEAQ come from the germline V gene. V was cut by 2 bases and J by 9 bases, with 10 bases left in between. The CDR3 is 12 residues long. The chain's CDR3 is CASSLPRTAQYF. DNA for the CDR3: TGTGCCAGCAGCTTACCACGGACGGCCCAGTACTTC. The whole variable domain, filled in from reference TRBV7-8 and TRBJ2-5, reads GAGVSQSPRYKVAKRGQDVALRCDPISGHVSLFWYQQALGQGPEFLTYFQNEAQLDKSGLPSDRFFAERPEGSVSTLKIQRTQQEDSAVYLCASSLPRTAQYFGPGTRLLVL.